Reported below is one T cell receptor beta chain. What it binds is not known. This specimen comes from a study of a mutant IDH1 vaccine in newly diagnosed glioma. Documented time point: week 11, during vaccination. Every single dose of the vaccine, 300 ug of mutant IDH1 20-mer peptide, came with topical imiquimod. The CDR3 loop spans 10 amino acids. Germline-derived CDR1 and CDR2 are GTSNPN and SVGIG (reference sequence). V lost 2 bases and J lost 7, with 5 bases in between. Generated by immunoSEQ multiplex PCR, the TCRdb table keeps only in-frame clones and is missing some. The data contain around 57,000 clones, about 89% of them singletons.

The receptor comes from a man aged 35 to 55 with glioma. Source: PBMCs, taken from a glioma patient whose treatment included an IDH1 peptide vaccine. The V gene is TRBV30, the J gene TRBJ2-5; D remains ambiguous. The DNA of the CDR3 is TGTGCCTGGAGTAGAGGGACCCAGTACTTC. Amino acid sequence: CAWSRGTQYF. The whole variable domain, filled in from reference TRBV30 and TRBJ2-5, reads SQTIHQWPATLVQPVGSPLSLECTVEGTSNPNLYWYRQAAGRGLQLLFYSVGIGQISSEVPQNLSASRPQDRQFILSSKKLLLSDSGFYLCAWSRGTQYFGPGTRLLVL.